This T cell receptor beta chain was recovered during a study of CD8 T cells in ankylosing spondylitis. This clonotype was picked up a small number of times. The antigen is not known. Findings and limits, study-wide: Disease-linked clones bore a CD8+ phenotype, appearing relatively rarely in peripheral blood. Blood of patients with ankylosing spondylitis appeared to be characterized by a TCR beta motif of fewer than 10 highly homologous variants. Matched ankylosing spondylitis synovial fluid reportedly contained a significantly enriched population of disease-linked clones.

In germline, CDR1 is SEHNR, CDR2 FQNEAQ (reference sequence). V lost 7 bases and J lost 8, with 8 bases in between. The CDR3 extends over 11 amino acids. TCRdb passed the 5' RACE reads through MiXCR, listing each CDR3 protein once. The sample has 450,000 or so distinct CDR3 sequences, 25% to 30% seen once; the top ten hold about 1%. This sequence originates from a male donor with ankylosing spondylitis. Source material: blood, either unsorted or a sorted T cell fraction (not recorded which). The genes are TRBV7-9 and TRBJ1-4, with D hard to call. The CDR3, as DNA: TGTGCCAGCACCAATGGGGAAAAACTGTTTTTT. Translating gives CASTNGEKLFF.